Listed below are T cell receptor beta chains from one sample, sequenced in a study of T cell changes during pregnancy in multiple sclerosis. The protocol was immunoSEQ multiplex PCR, while the TCRdb copy is restricted to in-frame clones and leaves out a portion. The profile covers tens of thousands of clones, with about nine tenths appearing a single time and approximately 11% taken by the ten largest. Here the sequenced sample was CD8+ T cells from peripheral blood mononuclear cells, taken before pregnancy. Every receptor here comes from a female donor with multiple sclerosis, enrolled in a pregnancy study. Both conserved end residues are part of each CDR3.

15 TRBV18 CASSPRDSTWYEQYF
18 TRBV6-1 CASSETRDRARSGNTIYF
16 TRBV27 CASRPDRGLTNEKLFF
12 TRBV7-8 CASTAGRSGYTF
19 TRBV2 CASSVIVGQGARNTGELFF
15 TRBV6-1 CASSGWGRISYEQYF
14 TRBV19 CASRAGGENTEAFF
14 TRBV27 CASSLTGIAQPQHF
15 TRBV30 CAWRVGQVGGNTIYF
15 TRBV7-9 CASSLAQGQDREQYF
18 TRBV4-1 CASSQAPPDRARNNEQFF
14 TRBV6-6 CASSLQASNTEAFF
14 TRBV29-1 CSVDGRGQDYEQYF
14 TRBV2 CASSEGREGNEQFF
12 TRBV10-2 CASSRSYNEQFF
14 TRBV5-1 CASSFKEGGTEAFF
15 TRBV30 CAWGPLNPMNTEAFF
17 TRBV19 CASSTLRTGVGTDTQYF
16 TRBV5-4 CASSSLTGGAYNEQFF
17 TRBV19 CASSIELPGTGGTEAFF
14 TRBV6-5 CASRRTGRNQPQHF
15 TRBV30 CAWSVLGAYNQPQHF
13 TRBV5-4 CASSPPGEETQYF
15 TRBV4-1 CASSPGTLDHYGYTF
17 TRBV27 CASSSPGGGGDRDEQYF
16 TRBV27 CASSFSPTGDSNEQFF
17 TRBV5-1 CASSHGIGSGGSETQYF
13 TRBV10-2 CASNDRPYNEQFF
14 TRBV6-1 CASSEGPETYGYTF
14 TRBV9 CASTGAGGTDTQYF
15 TRBV15 CATSRDRGRAVVAFF
19 TRBV11-2 CASSLVGGGTSGSTDTQYF
14 TRBV7-8 CASSPPRGNTEAFF
13 TRBV5-4 CASGQGADSPLHF
14 TRBV2 CASSEAGDNQPQHF
16 TRBV6-6 CASSYSTGLAGDTQYF
18 TRBV7-9 CASSPRTGEAPSSETQYF
13 TRBV14 CASSYVSDYGYTF
12 TRBV29-1 CSAGDSSYEQYF
13 TRBV19 CASSLSLLDEQYF
13 TRBV29-1 CSVSAEPQETQYF
12 TRBV13 CASSLTVYGYTF
14 TRBV7-9 CASSQTSEGDTQYF
15 TRBV4-3 CASSFRVTSGNTIYF
17 TRBV2 CASSSSGADPNTGELFF
14 TRBV5-6 CASSQTPGGYEQYF
12 TRBV29-1 CSVDRGVYGYTF
12 TRBV30 CAYLPGLYGYTF
15 TRBV5-4 CASSLWGARPDTIYF
12 TRBV6-1 CASRFGETEAFF
15 TRBV19 CASSLLAAHPYEQYF
13 TRBV9 CASSVGQFNEQYF
15 TRBV4-3 CASSQDSGFLYGYTF
13 TRBV27 CASSGSSSQPQHF
15 TRBV6-5 CASTPGPEHTGELFF